This passage covers 14 T cell receptor beta chains from one sample sequenced in a study of cytomegalovirus exposure and HLA in healthy donors. The PCR was carried out with 60 Vbeta primers and 13 Jbeta primers. Method: immunoSEQ multiplex PCR; TCRdb's copy keeps in-frame clones and lacks some. The sample data list roughly 31,000 clones. The material sequenced was PBMCs. Every receptor here comes from a man in his thirties or forties in good health and CMV-seronegative.

This chain joins TRBV7-9 and TRBJ2-7; 7 bases line up with TRBD2. The V and J ends lost 1 base and 1 base, in that order; junction bases with no gene match: 10. The CDR3 has 17 residues. The germline V gene encodes CDR1 SEHNR and CDR2 FQNEAQ (reference sequence). CDR3 loop: CASSLGFRAGLSYEQYF. The CDR3 DNA is TGTGCCAGCAGCTTAGGGTTTCGAGCGGGGCTGTCCTACGAGCAGTACTTC.

This chain links TRBV27 with TRBJ2-7; TRBD2 aligns across 7 bases. The CDR3 covers 14 residues. J gave up 2 bases and V 5 bases, and 6 bases lay outside the gene matches. CDR1 is MNHEY, CDR2 SMNVEV, per germline (reference sequence). CDR3 DNA sequence: TGTGCCAGCAGTCCACGGGGGGAACCCTACGAGCAGTACTTC. It specifies CASSPRGEPYEQYF.

This chain joins TRBV7-9 and TRBJ2-2; the D gene is possibly TRBD2 (6 bases). The V gene lost 3 bases and the J gene lost 5 bases, with 13 bases spanning the gap. Germline V gene sequence: CDR1 SEHNR, CDR2 FQNEAQ (reference sequence). The CDR3 consists of 15 residues. In DNA form, the CDR3 reads TGTGCCAGCAGCTTGGCGATGGCGGGGACCGGGGAGCTGTTTTTT. This codes for CASSLAMAGTGELFF.

This rearrangement joins TRBV6-1 to TRBJ2-1; the match to TRBD2 covers 7 bases. This CDR3 is built from 14 residues. Germline trimming cut 8 bases from V and 8 bases from J; bases unmatched to any gene: 12. CDR1 and CDR2 (germline): MNHNS, SASEGT. CDR3 in DNA: TGTGCCAGCGTTAGGAGCGGGGCCCTCCATGAGCAGTTCTTC. Its translation: CASVRSGALHEQFF.

The V gene is TRBV30, the J gene TRBJ2-7; D unresolved. There are 11 residues in the CDR3. Germline V CDR1 and CDR2: GTSNPN, SVGIG (reference sequence). V was shortened by 8 bases and J by 3 bases, with 11 bases between the two germline ends. The DNA of the CDR3 is TGTGCCCTCCTTAGGAGCTACGAGCAGTACTTC. It translates to CALLRSYEQYF.

CDR3 in DNA: TGTGCCAGCAGTCGCGGGACGCTCGCGTTCTACGAGCAGTACTTC. Encoded protein: CASSRGTLAFYEQYF. The gene calls are TRBV6-5 and TRBJ2-7; D perhaps matches TRBD2 (6 bases). The germline gives CDR1 MNHEY, CDR2 SVGAGI. The CDR3 runs 15 residues. Trimming pared 5 bases from V and 3 bases from J, leaving 17 bases between.

The chain uses TRBV28 and TRBJ1-5; TRBD1 aligns across 8 bases. The length of the CDR3 is 15 residues. Per the germline V gene, CDR1 is MDHEN and CDR2 is SYDVKM. V dropped 6 bases and J dropped 9; count of bases not matched to a gene: 13. Written as DNA, the CDR3 is TGTGCCAGCAGCACGATCGGGACAGGAGAACGGCCCCAGCATTTT. The encoded protein is CASSTIGTGERPQHF.

The chain links TRBV30 to TRBJ1-5; no clear D gene. Between the trimmed V and J ends, which lost 2 bases and 3 bases, there was a span of 11 bases. In germline, CDR1 is GTSNPN, CDR2 SVGIG (reference sequence). This CDR3 contains 14 residues. The CDR3 spells CAWSQWRDNQPQHF. CDR3 bases: TGTGCCTGGAGTCAGTGGAGGGACAATCAGCCCCAGCATTTT.

CDR3 coding DNA: TGTGCCAGCTCACCACCAAGGGCTAGCGGGAGCAAAGAGACCCAGTACTTC. Protein: CASSPPRASGSKETQYF. The genes are TRBV18 and TRBJ2-5; 10 bases fit TRBD2. Per germline, CDR1 KGHSH and CDR2 LQKENI. The V and J ends lost 0 bases and 3 bases, in that order; junction bases with no gene match: 7. The CDR3 loop spans 17 amino acids.

The V and J genes are TRBV28 and TRBJ2-3, with TRBD2 matching over 9 bases. Germline CDR1 MDHEN, CDR2 SYDVKM. This CDR3 has 20 amino acids. With V trimmed by 4 bases and J by 5 bases, 22 bases remained unmatched. The CDR3 reads CASSSKAGLAGLAPGDTQYF. The CDR3 DNA is TGTGCCAGCAGTTCCAAGGCGGGACTAGCAGGTTTAGCCCCAGGAGATACGCAGTATTTT.

J is TRBJ1-6 and V is TRBV4-2; a possible D gene is TRBD1 (5 bases). This CDR3 is 14 amino acids long. The V end was cut by 0 bases, the J end by 7 bases, with 7 bases between. CDR1 LGHNA and CDR2 YNFKEQ come from the germline V gene. CDR3 in amino acids: CASSQERGNSPLHF. The DNA for the CDR3 is TGTGCCAGCAGCCAAGAACGGGGGAATTCACCCCTCCACTTT.

V gene TRBV11-1 combines with J gene TRBJ2-1, with D maybe TRBD1 (6 bases). The CDR3 totals 17 residues. V lost 4 bases and J 9 bases, leaving 25 bases between the germline ends. Germline CDR1 is SGHAT and CDR2 is FQDESV (reference sequence). The CDR3 reads CASSSWDMRLGSGEQFF. In DNA form, the CDR3 reads TGTGCCAGCAGCTCATGGGACATGAGGCTGGGTTCAGGTGAGCAGTTCTTC.

The chain's CDR3 is CASSAGLAGGTWDTQYF. DNA of the CDR3: TGTGCCAGCAGCGCAGGGCTAGCGGGAGGAACCTGGGATACGCAGTATTTT. V and J are TRBV11-2 and TRBJ2-3; TRBD2 aligns across 11 bases. V lost 5 bases and J lost 6; bases outside the gene matches: 13. CDR3 length: 17 amino acids. Germline V gives CDR1 SGHAT, CDR2 FQNNGV.

The chain combines TRBV4-2 with TRBJ2-7; possible D gene TRBD1, 6 bases. This CDR3 is built from 16 residues. Per the germline V gene, CDR1 is LGHNA and CDR2 is YNFKEQ. V was pared by 0 bases and J by 1 base, with 13 bases between. The CDR3 reads CASSQDRGTRSYEQYF. For the CDR3, the DNA is TGTGCCAGCAGCCAAGATCGAGGGACAAGATCCTACGAGCAGTACTTC.